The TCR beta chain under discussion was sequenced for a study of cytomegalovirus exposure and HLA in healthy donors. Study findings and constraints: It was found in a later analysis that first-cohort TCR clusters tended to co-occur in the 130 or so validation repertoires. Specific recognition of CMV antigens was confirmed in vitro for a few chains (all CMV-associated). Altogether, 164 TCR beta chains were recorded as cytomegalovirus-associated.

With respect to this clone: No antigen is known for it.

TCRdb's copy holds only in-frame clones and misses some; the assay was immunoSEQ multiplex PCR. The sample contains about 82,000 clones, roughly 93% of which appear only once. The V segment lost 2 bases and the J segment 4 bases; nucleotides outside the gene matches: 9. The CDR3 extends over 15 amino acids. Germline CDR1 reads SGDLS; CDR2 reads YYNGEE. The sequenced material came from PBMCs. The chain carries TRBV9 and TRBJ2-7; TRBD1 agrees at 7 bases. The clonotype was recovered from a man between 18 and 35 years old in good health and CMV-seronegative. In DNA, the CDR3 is TGTGCCAGCAGCGTCAGAGGGGGACAGAATTACGAGCAGTACTTC. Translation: CASSVRGGQNYEQYF.